These 21 T cell receptor beta chains originate from one sample sequenced in a study of T-cell reconstitution after alpha-beta-depleted transplantation in children. Unique molecular identifiers were incorporated during preparation of the TCRbeta library. TCRdb independently ran MiXCR on the PCR reads; one entry per CDR3 protein. The repertoire holds hundreds of thousands of distinct CDR3 sequences, with about 16% as singletons. Sequenced here: PBMCs, mostly from graft donor cells, sampled 360 days after TCRalphabeta/CD19-depleted stem cell transplant. Receptors were obtained from a boy younger than two who had a stem cell transplant for Wiskott-Aldrich syndrome, so the T cells may come from the graft donor.

The rearrangement joins TRBV6-1 to TRBJ2-7, with D possibly being TRBD1 or TRBD2 (5 bases each). V lost 8 bases, J lost 3 bases, and 11 bases lay in between. The CDR3 runs 12 residues. Germline V gene data show CDR1 as MNHNS and CDR2 as SASEGT. Here the CDR3 reads CASGGSFYEQYF. CDR3 DNA: TGTGCCAGCGGGGGATCTTTCTACGAGCAGTACTTC.

The chain joins TRBV6-6 to TRBJ2-7; no reliable D call. This CDR3 has 13 amino acids. The V end lost 7 bases, the J end lost 1 base, and 11 bases lay between the germline ends. Germline V gene data show CDR1 as MNHNY and CDR2 as SVGAGI (reference sequence). This chain's CDR3 is CASTGFASYEQYF. CDR3 sequence (DNA): TGTGCCAGCACCGGATTTGCTTCCTACGAGCAGTACTTC.

This chain joins TRBV29-1 and TRBJ2-7, with D unresolved. The CDR3 covers 12 residues. The V end was cut by 3 bases, the J end by 5 bases, with 11 bases between. CDR1 SQVTM and CDR2 ANQGSEA come from the germline V gene. The CDR3 protein is CSVDAQSNEQYF. The CDR3 DNA reads TGCAGCGTTGATGCACAGTCCAACGAGCAGTACTTC.

This clonotype was counted between two and nine times. The rearrangement joins TRBV7-6 to TRBJ2-7; no reliable D call. With 3 bases removed from V and 0 bases from J, the gap between germline ends came to 6 bases. CDR1 and CDR2 (germline): SGHVS, FNYEAQ. This CDR3 has 13 amino acids. CDR3 bases: TGTGCCAGCAGCTTTGAATCCTCCTACGAGCAGTACTTC. Protein: CASSFESSYEQYF.

This sequence joins TRBV5-1 and TRBJ2-1, with D possibly TRBD1 on 6 matching bases. V was trimmed by 2 bases and J by 5 bases, leaving 8 bases between them. Germline V gene lookup returns CDR1 SGHRS and CDR2 YFSETQ. The CDR3 spans 13 residues. CDR3 protein: CASSFHRDNEQFF. CDR3 in DNA: TGCGCCAGCAGCTTCCACAGGGACAATGAGCAGTTCTTC.

The rearrangement uses TRBV3-1 and TRBJ2-2; D may correspond to TRBD1 or TRBD2 (5 bases each). Per germline, CDR1 LGHDT and CDR2 YNNKEL (reference sequence). This CDR3 comprises 14 residues. Trimming removed 5 bases from V and 15 bases from J, with 22 bases in between. For the CDR3, the DNA is TGTGCCAGCAGCTCCCCTGCCCGGGACCCTTGGGTGTTTTTT. It specifies CASSSPARDPWVFF.

This clonotype was picked up a small number of times. The J gene is TRBJ2-7, the V gene TRBV7-9; 8 nucleotides agree with TRBD1. The CDR3 is 14 residues long. After removal of 5 bases from V and 5 bases from J, the junction contained 8 bases not matched to a gene. CDR1 is SEHNR and CDR2 is FQNEAQ in the germline V gene (reference sequence). The CDR3 loop is CASSPMTGADEQYF. For the CDR3, the DNA is TGTGCCAGCAGCCCGATGACAGGGGCCGACGAGCAGTACTTC.

This chain connects TRBV20-1 to TRBJ2-4; tentative D call: TRBD2 (7 bases). Trimming removed 1 base from V and 7 bases from J, with 11 bases in between. Germline assignment: CDR1 DFQATT and CDR2 SNEGSKA (reference sequence). The length of the CDR3 is 13 residues. Written as DNA, the CDR3 is TGCAGTGCTAGAGTAAAGGGGGGGAACATTCAGTACTTC. Its translation is CSARVKGGNIQYF.

The chain employs TRBV10-3 and TRBJ1-2; 7 bases fit TRBD1. This CDR3 has 14 amino acids. Germline V gene sequence: CDR1 ENHRY, CDR2 SYGVKD. J was trimmed by 2 bases and V by 6 bases; bases with no gene match: 6. CDR3 DNA: TGTGCCATCAGCCGGGACAGTAGGAACTATGGCTACACCTTC. This codes for CAISRDSRNYGYTF.

In this sample, this clonotype turned up a few times. The chain is built from TRBV20-1 and TRBJ2-7; TRBD1 aligns across 7 bases. The trim removed 1 base at V and 6 bases at J, leaving 15 bases unmatched. Germline V lookup: CDR1 DFQATT, CDR2 SNEGSKA (reference sequence). The CDR3 loop spans 16 amino acids. Written as DNA, the CDR3 is TGCAGTGCTAGAGCTCCGGACAGGAGACTGACCCTCGAGCAGTACTTC. Encoded protein: CSARAPDRRLTLEQYF.

This clonotype has ten or more counts. This chain uses TRBV5-4 with TRBJ2-7; the match to TRBD2 covers 10 bases. CDR1 and CDR2 (germline): SGHNT, YYREEE (reference sequence). The V gene end was trimmed by 0 bases and the J gene end by 7 bases; junction bases not matched to a gene: 16. The CDR3 consists of 18 residues. The CDR3 DNA is TGTGCCAGCAGCTTGGTGGCTAGCGGGAGATCAAGACCGAGGGAGCAGTACTTC. This gives the protein CASSLVASGRSRPREQYF.

This clonotype was counted between two and nine times. The chain has TRBV20-1 and TRBJ2-1; D is possibly TRBD1 (6 bases). Germline assignment: CDR1 DFQATT and CDR2 SNEGSKA (reference sequence). This CDR3 has 13 amino acids. The V end lost 2 bases, the J end lost 5 bases, and 10 bases lay between the germline ends. The chain's CDR3 is CSARNRDNNEQFF. The CDR3 bases are TGCAGTGCTAGAAACAGGGATAACAATGAGCAGTTCTTC.

The CDR3 loop reads CAISGDRGKLFF. CDR3 coding DNA: TGTGCCATCAGTGGAGACAGGGGAAAACTGTTTTTT. The chain has TRBV10-3 and TRBJ1-4; 8 positions match TRBD1. Per the germline V gene, CDR1 is ENHRY and CDR2 is SYGVKD. This CDR3 has 12 residues. V shed 4 bases and J 10 bases; nucleotides not matched to a gene: 2.

This clonotype was observed a few times. This chain uses TRBV28 with TRBJ1-6; TRBD1 matches 8 bases. V lost 4 bases and J lost 10; bases outside the gene matches: 12. Germline assignment: CDR1 MDHEN and CDR2 SYDVKM. The CDR3 covers 16 residues. CDR3 coding DNA: TGTGCCAGCAGTTGGGGAAAGGACAGGGTACGATCACCCCTCCACTTT. It encodes CASSWGKDRVRSPLHF.

The V call is TRBV10-1, the J call TRBJ2-3; D is uncertain. V was cut by 2 bases and J by 0 bases, with 9 bases left in between. From germline, CDR1 is WNHNN and CDR2 SYGVQD (reference sequence). The CDR3 runs to 15 residues. DNA of the CDR3: TGCGCCAGCAGTGAGGCACAGTCTAGCACAGATACGCAGTATTTT. It is translated as CASSEAQSSTDTQYF.

V and J are TRBV6-5 and TRBJ2-7, with TRBD1 identical over 8 bases. The CDR3 runs to 15 residues. Germline V lookup: CDR1 MNHEY, CDR2 SVGAGI. With V trimmed by 0 bases and J by 5 bases, 6 bases remained unmatched. The CDR3 nucleotides are TGTGCCAGCAGTTACTCGCGACAGGGGAGTGACGAGCAGTACTTC. Translated, it gives CASSYSRQGSDEQYF.

V gene TRBV24-1 combines with J gene TRBJ2-1; 8 nucleotides match TRBD1. The CDR3 extends over 14 amino acids. Trimming at V came to 5 bases and at J to 2 bases, leaving 1 base not matched to a gene. CDR1 and CDR2 from the germline V gene are KGHDR and SFDVKD. The CDR3 protein is CATSAQGAYNEQFF. CDR3 nucleotides: TGTGCCACCAGTGCACAGGGGGCCTACAATGAGCAGTTCTTC.

This chain connects TRBV20-1 to TRBJ2-1; TRBD2 aligns across 8 bases. The J segment lost 3 bases and the V segment lost 5 bases, leaving 6 bases of the junction unmatched. Germline loops: CDR1 DFQATT, CDR2 SNEGSKA (reference sequence). CDR3 length equals 14 residues. CDR3 amino acids: CSASRLARYNEQFF. DNA for the CDR3: TGCAGTGCTTCAAGACTAGCGCGCTACAATGAGCAGTTCTTC.

The rearrangement uses TRBV28 and TRBJ2-5; the D gene is possibly TRBD2 (7 bases). There are 16 residues in the CDR3. CDR1 is MDHEN and CDR2 is SYDVKM in the germline V gene. Deletions cut 5 bases from V and 2 bases from J, with 18 bases between. The CDR3: CASSDPGGRAQETQYF. The CDR3 DNA sequence: TGTGCCAGCAGTGACCCCGGGGGGCGGGCACAAGAGACCCAGTACTTC.

This sequence joins TRBV5-1 and TRBJ2-7; no reliable D call. V lost 1 base and J 10 bases, leaving 18 bases between the germline ends. Per germline, CDR1 SGHRS and CDR2 YFSETQ. The CDR3 contains 14 residues. The CDR3 here is CASSLTPDAPHQYF. The DNA of the CDR3 is TGCGCCAGCAGCTTGACCCCGGACGCCCCTCACCAGTACTTC.

This clonotype was picked up a small number of times. This chain connects TRBV5-1 to TRBJ2-5; the D call may be TRBD1 or TRBD2 (6 bases each). The CDR3 contains 15 residues. Per the germline V gene, CDR1 is SGHRS and CDR2 is YFSETQ. The V end was cut by 1 base, the J end by 3 bases, with 13 bases between. The CDR3 loop reads CASSLLTGGEETQYF. The CDR3 nucleotides read TGCGCCAGCAGCTTGTTAACCGGGGGCGAAGAGACCCAGTACTTC. Full variable domain (missing parts from reference TRBV5-1 and TRBJ2-5): KAGVTQTPRYLIKTRGQQVTLSCSPISGHRSVSWYQQTPGQGLQFLFEYFSETQRNKGNFPGRFSGRQFSNSRSEMNVSTLELGDSALYLCASSLLTGGEETQYFGPGTRLLVL.